This T cell receptor (beta chain) was observed in a study of blood T cells in healthy people across ages (dated by TCRdb to the mid-2010s). About the full investigation: In model experiments, template switching captured roughly one uniquely barcoded TCR beta cDNA molecule for every two T cells. Using deep sequencing normalized with unique cDNA molecular identifiers, the study measured how TCR beta repertoire diversity changes with age. The donors were split into four age groups: young (average around 15 years), middle-aged (roughly 42), aged (approximately 60) and long-lived (about 74). Donors of different ages were randomly distributed across sequencing lanes to avoid experimental bias. Using the same blood draw, the study looked at two additional independent replicas of 1 million unique cDNA reads for two donors, one aged 18 to 30 and the other aged 80 or older. What the authors observed across the whole study: There was a strong correlation between observed TCR beta diversity and the percentage of naive T cells measured by flow cytometry. Compared with the aged group, the long-lived group had more naive CD4+ T cells, fewer expanded clones and increased TCR diversity, suggesting age selection. Because profiling used bulk unsorted PBMCs, naive and antigen-experienced compartments could not be compared conclusively. Observed TCR beta diversity per million T cells fell roughly linearly with age, and a significant reduction was already apparent by age around 40. Donor CMV infection status was unknown, potentially confounding age-related changes in expanded clonotypes. Total diversity estimates from one million sequenced T cells were considered lower bounds and underestimates.

To prepare the library, 5' RACE was applied. Sequenced using an Illumina HiSeq 2500. The second PCR ran for roughly 7 to 12 cycles and used a J-beta primer mix along with a sample-barcoded 5' primer. A unique molecular identifier was introduced onto each TCR beta cDNA molecule by a template-switch 5' adaptor carrying 12 random nucleotides. Each sample yielded at least 2.5 million CDR3-containing paired-end reads. All of the RNA was converted into first-strand cDNA using the Mint cDNA synthesis kit, with a TRBC-specific oligonucleotide serving as the primer. Following uracil-DNA glycosylase treatment, a first 18-cycle PCR with universal primers M1SS and BC2_uni_R was performed on all cDNA. Under the source paper's analysis protocol: For normalization, 1 million high-quality reads were randomly selected from each sample, with every read carrying a distinct molecular identifier. Reads sharing molecular identifiers were discarded rather than binned into consensus sequences. MiTCR, with a Q25 quality threshold and the strictest error-elimination algorithm, was used for CDR3 identification, clonotype clustering and error correction. A nonparametric unseen species model with Euler transformation was used to estimate lower-bound total TCR beta diversity. TCRdb ran its own pipeline on the public reads, namely fastp trimming at Q25 and MiXCR clone calling, and kept in-frame beta chains. Here each entry gathers all rows of one CDR3 protein and keeps the most common genes and DNA. What appears here as the V and J calls and clone size reflects TCRdb's work, not the paper's. In this sample the table shows around 1,700,000 distinct CDR3 sequences, approximately 30% of which occur a single time. The leading ten clones occupy 7.7% of the sample.

V is cut by 6 bases and J by 5 bases, and the space between the germline ends is 10 bases. Inclusive of the bounding cysteine and phenylalanine, the CDR3 is 12 residues long. Kept here is only the CDR3 DNA, which spans 36 bases and is read in frame from base 1. Looking up the germline V gene (reference sequence) yields CDR1 MNHEY and CDR2 SMNVEV. In the case of this clonotype: Its antigen is still unknown. Qualities for individual bases were not recorded, and no much larger clone is one base off.

Donors were roughly 40 systemically healthy Caucasian individuals from Russia aged 6 to 90 years. About 10 milliliters of peripheral blood were collected from each donor into EDTA-treated Vacutainer tubes. PBMCs were isolated by Ficoll-Paque density-gradient centrifugation, with at least 7 million obtained per sample. Total RNA was extracted from PBMCs with Trizol reagent, with at least 6 micrograms obtained per sample. Naive CD45RAhigh/CD27high T cell percentages were measured by flow cytometry on a PBMC aliquot from every donor. The sequence was collected from a woman aged 25 to 39 in good health. This chain is built from TRBV27 and TRBJ1-2; tentative D gene TRBD1, with 5 bases matching. The sample was blood. The DNA is as follows: TGTGCCAGCAGATCAGGGTATTATGGCTACACCTTC. Its amino acids are CASRSGYYGYTF.